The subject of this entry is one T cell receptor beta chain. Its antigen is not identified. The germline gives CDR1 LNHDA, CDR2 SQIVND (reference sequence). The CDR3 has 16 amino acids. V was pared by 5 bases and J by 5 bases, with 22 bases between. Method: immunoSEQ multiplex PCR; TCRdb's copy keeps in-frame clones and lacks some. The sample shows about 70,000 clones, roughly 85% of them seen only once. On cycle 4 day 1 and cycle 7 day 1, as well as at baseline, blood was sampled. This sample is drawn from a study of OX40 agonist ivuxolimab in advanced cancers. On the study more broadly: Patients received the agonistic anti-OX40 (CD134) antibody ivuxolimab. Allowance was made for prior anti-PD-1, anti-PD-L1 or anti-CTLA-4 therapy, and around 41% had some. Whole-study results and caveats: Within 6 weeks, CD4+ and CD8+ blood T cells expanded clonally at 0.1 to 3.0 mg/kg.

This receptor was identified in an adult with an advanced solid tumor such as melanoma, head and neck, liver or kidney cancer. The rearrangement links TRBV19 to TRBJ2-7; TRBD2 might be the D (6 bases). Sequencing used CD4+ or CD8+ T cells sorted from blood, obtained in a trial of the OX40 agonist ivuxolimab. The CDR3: CASSSRSGLPRDEQYF. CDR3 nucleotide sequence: TGTGCCAGTAGTTCCCGTTCGGGACTTCCTCGCGACGAGCAGTACTTC.